This T cell receptor beta chain was captured in a study of T cell responses to AZD1222 COVID-19 vaccine. Overall study findings and caveats: Most donors were white British, females outnumbered males, and clonal diversity was possibly underestimated.

V was cut by 2 bases and J by 5 bases, with 12 bases left in between. This CDR3 is 14 amino acids long. The germline CDR1 and CDR2 sequences are MNHEY and SMNVEV (reference sequence). This clone was seen a single time. Antigen specificity is unknown. The assay was immunoSEQ multiplex PCR, and TCRdb's table has in-frame clones only and misses some. The sample holds over 45,000 clones, 70% to 90% seen once. The sequence was obtained from an adult in good health. The input for sequencing was peripheral blood, taken on day 0 of AZD1222 vaccination. This chain links TRBV27 with TRBJ2-5; D tentatively fits TRBD1 or TRBD2 (6 bases each). Here the CDR3 reads CASSLRGRGETQYF. CDR3 sequence (DNA): TGTGCCAGCAGTTTACGGGGGCGCGGGGAGACCCAGTACTTC.